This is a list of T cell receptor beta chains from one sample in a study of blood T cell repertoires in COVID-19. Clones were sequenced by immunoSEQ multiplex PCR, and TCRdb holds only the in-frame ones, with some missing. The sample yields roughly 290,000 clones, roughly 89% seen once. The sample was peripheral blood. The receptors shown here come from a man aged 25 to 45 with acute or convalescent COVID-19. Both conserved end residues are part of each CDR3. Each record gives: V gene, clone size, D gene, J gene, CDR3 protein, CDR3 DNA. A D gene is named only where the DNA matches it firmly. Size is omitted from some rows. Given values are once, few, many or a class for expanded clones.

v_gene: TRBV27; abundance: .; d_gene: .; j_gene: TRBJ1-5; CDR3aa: CASSLSGNQPQHF; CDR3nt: TGTGCCAGCAGTTTGTCCGGGAATCAGCCCCAGCATTTT
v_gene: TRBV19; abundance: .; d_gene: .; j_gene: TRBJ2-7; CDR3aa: CASSFRTTYEQYF; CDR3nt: TGTGCCAGTAGTTTCCGGACTACCTACGAGCAGTACTTC
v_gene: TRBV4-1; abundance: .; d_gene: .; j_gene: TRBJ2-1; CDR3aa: CASSRREYNEQFF; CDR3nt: TGCGCCAGCAGCCGAAGAGAATACAATGAGCAGTTCTTC
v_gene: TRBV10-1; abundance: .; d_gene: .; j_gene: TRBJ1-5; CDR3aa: CASSGLGPPYSNQPQHF; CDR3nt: TGCGCCAGCAGTGGGCTGGGGCCTCCTTATAGCAATCAGCCCCAGCATTTT
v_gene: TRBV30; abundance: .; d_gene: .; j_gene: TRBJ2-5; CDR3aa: CAWSVQETQYF; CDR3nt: TGTGCCTGGAGTGTTCAGGAGACCCAGTACTTC
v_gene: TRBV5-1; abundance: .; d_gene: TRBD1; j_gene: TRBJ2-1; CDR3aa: CASSLDRGNEQFF; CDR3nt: TGCGCCAGCAGCTTGGACAGGGGGAATGAGCAGTTCTTC
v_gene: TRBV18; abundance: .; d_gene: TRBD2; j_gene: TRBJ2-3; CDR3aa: CASSSGLAMTDTQYF; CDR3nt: TGTGCCAGCTCTTCCGGACTAGCGATGACAGATACGCAGTATTTT
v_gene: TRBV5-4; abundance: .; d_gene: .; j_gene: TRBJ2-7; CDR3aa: CASSSRVSPYEQYF; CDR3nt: TGTGCCAGCAGTTCCCGAGTAAGTCCCTACGAGCAGTACTTC
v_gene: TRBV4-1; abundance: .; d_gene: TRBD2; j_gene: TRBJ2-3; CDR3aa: CASSSLFRTSGGAGTDTQYF; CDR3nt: TGCGCCAGCAGCTCCCTCTTCAGGACTAGCGGGGGGGCGGGCACAGATACGCAGTATTTT
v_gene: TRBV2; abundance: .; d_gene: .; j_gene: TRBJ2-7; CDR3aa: CASSEPGIANEQYF; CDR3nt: TGTGCCAGCAGTGAACCAGGGATTGCCAACGAGCAGTACTTC
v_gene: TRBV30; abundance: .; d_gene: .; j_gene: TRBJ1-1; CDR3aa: CAWHSTGRGFVNTEAFF; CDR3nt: TGTGCCTGGCACTCGACAGGTAGAGGGTTTGTGAACACTGAAGCTTTCTTT
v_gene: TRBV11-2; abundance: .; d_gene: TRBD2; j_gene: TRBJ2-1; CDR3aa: CASSLDLGLAGVRFF; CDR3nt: TGTGCCAGCAGCTTAGATCTAGGACTAGCGGGAGTTCGGTTCTTC
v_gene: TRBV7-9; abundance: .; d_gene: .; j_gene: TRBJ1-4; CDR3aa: CASSTRSGGADEKLFF; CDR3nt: TGTGCCAGCAGCACCCGGTCCGGGGGGGCGGATGAAAAACTGTTTTTT
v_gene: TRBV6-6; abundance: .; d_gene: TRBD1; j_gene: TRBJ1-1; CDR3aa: CASSYDRGFPEAFF; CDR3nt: TGTGCCAGCAGTTACGACAGGGGGTTCCCTGAAGCTTTCTTT
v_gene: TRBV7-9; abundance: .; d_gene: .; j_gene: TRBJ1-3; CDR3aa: CASSPPPRFGNTIYF; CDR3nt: TGTGCCAGCAGCCCTCCACCCCGGTTTGGAAACACCATATATTTT
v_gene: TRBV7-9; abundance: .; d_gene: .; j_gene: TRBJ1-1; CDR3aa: CASSLAFGGFTEAFF; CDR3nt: TGTGCCAGCAGCTTAGCGTTCGGGGGTTTCACTGAAGCTTTCTTT
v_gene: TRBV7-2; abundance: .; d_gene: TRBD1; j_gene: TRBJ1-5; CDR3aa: CASSPLDRGSNQPQHF; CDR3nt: TGTGCCAGCAGCCCTTTGGACAGGGGAAGCAATCAGCCCCAGCATTTT
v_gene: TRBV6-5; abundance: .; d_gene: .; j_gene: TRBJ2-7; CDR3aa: CASTRGHEQYF; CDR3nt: TGTGCCAGCACCCGAGGTCACGAGCAGTACTTC
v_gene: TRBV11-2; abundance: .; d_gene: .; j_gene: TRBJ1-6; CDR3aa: CASSGDNIGASPLHF; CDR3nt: TGTGCCAGCAGCGGCGACAACATCGGTGCTTCACCCCTCCACTTT
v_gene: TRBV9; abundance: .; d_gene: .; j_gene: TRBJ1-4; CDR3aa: CASSVRGLGHNEKLFF; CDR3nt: TGTGCCAGCAGCGTCCGGGGACTAGGCCATAATGAAAAACTGTTTTTT
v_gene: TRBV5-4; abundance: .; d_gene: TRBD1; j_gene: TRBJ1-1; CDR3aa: CASRGQMNTEAFF; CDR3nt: TGTGCCAGCAGGGGACAGATGAACACTGAAGCTTTCTTT
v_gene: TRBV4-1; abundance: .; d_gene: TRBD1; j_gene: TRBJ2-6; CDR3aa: CASSRQQGASFSGANVLTF; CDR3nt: TGCGCCAGCAGCCGTCAGCAGGGGGCCTCTTTCTCTGGGGCCAACGTCCTGACTTTC
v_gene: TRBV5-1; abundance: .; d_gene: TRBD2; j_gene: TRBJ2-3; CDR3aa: CASSILIAGGSTDTQYF; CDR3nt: TGCGCCAGCAGCATCCTTATAGCGGGGGGGAGCACAGATACGCAGTATTTT
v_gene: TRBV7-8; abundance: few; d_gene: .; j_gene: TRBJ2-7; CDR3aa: CASSPNVRGSYEQYF; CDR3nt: TGTGCCAGCAGTCCAAACGTCAGGGGCTCCTACGAGCAGTACTTC
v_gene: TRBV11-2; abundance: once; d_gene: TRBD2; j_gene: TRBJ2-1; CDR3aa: CASSFRSQAGGRNEQFF; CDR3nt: TGTGCCAGCAGCTTCAGATCCCAAGCGGGAGGGCGTAATGAGCAGTTCTTC
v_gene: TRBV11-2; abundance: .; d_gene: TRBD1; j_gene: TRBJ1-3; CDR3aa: CASSRQGPKLGAGNTIYF; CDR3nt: TGTGCCAGCAGCCGACAGGGACCAAAACTCGGCGCGGGAAACACCATATATTTT
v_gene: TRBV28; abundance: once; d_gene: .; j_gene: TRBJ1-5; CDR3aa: CASTLYSNQPQHF; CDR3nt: TGTGCCAGCACCCTTTATAGCAATCAGCCCCAGCATTTT
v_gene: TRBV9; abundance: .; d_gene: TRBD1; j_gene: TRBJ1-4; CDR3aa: CASSATFGQGNEKLFF; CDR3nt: TGTGCCAGCAGCGCAACCTTTGGACAGGGAAATGAAAAACTGTTTTTT
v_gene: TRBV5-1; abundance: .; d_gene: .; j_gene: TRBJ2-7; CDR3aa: CASSGEVKGLQYF; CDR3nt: TGCGCCAGCAGCGGGGAGGTGAAGGGCCTTCAATACTTC
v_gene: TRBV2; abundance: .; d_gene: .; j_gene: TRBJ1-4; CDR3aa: CASREDSEKLFF; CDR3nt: TGTGCCAGCAGGGAAGACAGCGAAAAACTGTTTTTT
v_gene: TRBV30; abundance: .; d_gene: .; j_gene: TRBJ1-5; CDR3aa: CAWSSGVKQPQHF; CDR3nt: TGTGCCTGGAGTTCGGGAGTAAAACAGCCCCAGCATTTT
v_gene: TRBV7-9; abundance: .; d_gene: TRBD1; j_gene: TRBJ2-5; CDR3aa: CASSFGQGQETQYF; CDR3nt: TGTGCCAGCAGCTTCGGACAGGGTCAAGAGACCCAGTACTTC
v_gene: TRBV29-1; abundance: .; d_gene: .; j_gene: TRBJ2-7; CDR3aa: CSVGERFSYEQYF; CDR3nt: TGCAGCGTTGGCGAACGTTTCTCCTACGAGCAGTACTTC
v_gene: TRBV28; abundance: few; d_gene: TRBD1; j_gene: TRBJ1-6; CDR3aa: CASRRTGHSPLHF; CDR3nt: TGTGCCAGCAGGAGGACAGGGCATTCACCCCTCCACTTT
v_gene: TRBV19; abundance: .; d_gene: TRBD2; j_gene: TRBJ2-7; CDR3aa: CASSIGSGRAWSYEQYF; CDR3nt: TGTGCCAGTAGTATCGGAAGTGGGAGGGCCTGGTCCTACGAGCAGTACTTC
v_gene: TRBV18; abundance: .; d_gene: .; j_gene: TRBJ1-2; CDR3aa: CASSPEPQMSYGYTF; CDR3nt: TGTGCCAGCTCACCGGAGCCTCAGATGTCCTATGGCTACACCTTC
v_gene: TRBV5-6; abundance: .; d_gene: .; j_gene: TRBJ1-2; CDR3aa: CASSLKTVEYGYTF; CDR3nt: TGTGCCAGCAGCTTGAAGACAGTCGAGTATGGCTACACCTTC
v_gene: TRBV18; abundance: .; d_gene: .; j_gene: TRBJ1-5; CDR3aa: CASSQTGHSNQPQHF; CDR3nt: TGTGCCAGCTCGCAAACAGGCCATAGCAATCAGCCCCAGCATTTT
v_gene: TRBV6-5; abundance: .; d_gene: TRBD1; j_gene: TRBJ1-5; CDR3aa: CASRKDRASNQPQHF; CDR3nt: TGTGCCAGCAGAAAGGACAGGGCGAGCAATCAGCCCCAGCATTTT
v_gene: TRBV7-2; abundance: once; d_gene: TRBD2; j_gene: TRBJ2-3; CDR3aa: CASSARLAGGSDTQYF; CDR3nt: TGTGCCAGCAGCGCTAGACTAGCGGGAGGGTCAGATACGCAGTATTTT
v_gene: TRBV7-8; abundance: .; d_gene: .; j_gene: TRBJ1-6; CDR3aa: CASSLAQGLGNSPLHF; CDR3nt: TGTGCCAGCAGCTTAGCGCAGGGGCTTGGTAATTCACCCCTCCACTTT